The following is a T cell receptor beta chain sequence with its context. Additional DNA sequences in this sample encode the identical CDR3. The sample comes from a study of blood T cell repertoires in COVID-19. Clones were sequenced by immunoSEQ multiplex PCR, and TCRdb holds only the in-frame ones, with some missing. Of some 250,000 clones listed, roughly four fifths are singletons. From germline, CDR1 is LGHDT and CDR2 YNNKEL (reference sequence). The length of the CDR3 is 14 residues. Losses at the gene ends were 4 bases for V and 6 bases for J; bases not matched to a gene: 2. The clonotype was recovered from a man aged 35 to 55 who had recovered from COVID-19. Sequencing input: PBMCs or T cells enriched from blood (not recorded which). The chain combines TRBV3-1 (or the pseudogene TRBV3-2) with TRBJ1-6; TRBD1 aligns across 8 bases. The CDR3 nucleotides are TGTGCCAGCAGCCCCACAGGGGGTAATTCACCCCTCCACTTT. Translated, it gives CASSPTGGNSPLHF.